These T cell receptor beta chains were read from a single sample in a study of control samples from healthy donors and cancer patients. TCRdb keeps only in-frame clones here, not all; method: immunoSEQ multiplex PCR. The sample lists under 150,000 clones, about 93% occurring once. Material for sequencing was PBMCs. These receptors were obtained from a man aged 45-65 years with head and neck cancer. Both conserved end residues are part of each CDR3. D genes are given only for firm matches. Clone size is shown for a subset of rows, as once, few, many or a class of expanded clone.

NA | TRBJ2-3 | NA | TRBV29-1 | TGCAGCGCCATATACACAGATACGCAGTATTTT | CSAIYTDTQYF
few | TRBJ2-3 | NA | TRBV2 | TGTGCCAGCATTGGGACTGTGGGGGGTACGCAGTATTTT | CASIGTVGGTQYF
NA | TRBJ2-2 | NA | TRBV7-3 | TGTGCCAGCAGCTTAACAAGTACCGGGGAGCTGTTTTTT | CASSLTSTGELFF
NA | TRBJ1-5 | TRBD1 | TRBV9 | TGTGCCAGCAGCGTAGAGGGACAGGGTATCCAGCCCCAGCATTTT | CASSVEGQGIQPQHF
once | TRBJ1-1 | NA | TRBV11-2 | TGTGCCAGCAGCCCCAGGCGGAACACTGAAGCTTTCTTT | CASSPRRNTEAFF
NA | TRBJ1-2 | NA | TRBV13 | TGTGCCAGCAGCTTAGGGCGGTATGGCTACACCTTC | CASSLGRYGYTF
NA | TRBJ1-2 | NA | TRBV19 | TGTGCCAGTAGTATACTACACGGCTACACCTTC | CASSILHGYTF
NA | TRBJ2-5 | TRBD2 | TRBV7-2 | TGTGCCAGCAGCCGCGGGGGTAAGGAAGAGACCCAGTACTTC | CASSRGGKEETQYF
NA | TRBJ1-1 | NA | TRBV5-1 | TGCGCCAGCAGCCTCGTAGTGAACACTGAAGCTTTCTTT | CASSLVVNTEAFF
NA | TRBJ2-7 | NA | TRBV4-2 | TGTGCCAGCAGCCAAGGAGTTTCCGCCTACGAGCAGTACTTC | CASSQGVSAYEQYF
NA | TRBJ2-1 | NA | TRBV4-1 | TGCGCCAGCAGCCAAGATAGGTGGCATGAGCAGTTCTTC | CASSQDRWHEQFF
NA | TRBJ1-1 | NA | TRBV7-2 | TGTGCCAGCAGCTTAGTAGCAGGAGCCAACACTGAAGCTTTCTTT | CASSLVAGANTEAFF
NA | TRBJ2-2 | NA | TRBV7-8 | TGTGCCAGCAGCATTCGGCGTGCCGGGGAGCTGTTTTTT | CASSIRRAGELFF
NA | TRBJ1-2 | NA | TRBV7-8 | TGTGCCAGCAGTCAAGCCGGGGGCGAGGACTATGGCTACACCTTC | CASSQAGGEDYGYTF
NA | TRBJ1-5 | NA | TRBV18 | TGTGCCAGCTCACGAGCACAGCTCAATCAGCCCCAGCATTTT | CASSRAQLNQPQHF
few | TRBJ2-1 | NA | TRBV4-1 | TGCGCCAGCAGCCTCGACAGAAGCTCCTACAATGAGCAGTTCTTC | CASSLDRSSYNEQFF
NA | TRBJ2-2 | NA | TRBV7-3 | TGTGCCAGCAGCTTGGAGGCCGGGGAGCTGTTTTTT | CASSLEAGELFF
NA | TRBJ1-5 | NA | TRBV7-2 | TGTGCCAGCAGCTTACAGGGGACTAGCAATCAGCCCCAGCATTTT | CASSLQGTSNQPQHF
NA | TRBJ2-7 | NA | TRBV5-4 | TGTGCCAGCAGCTACGGGACTGGGACCTCCGAGCAGTACTTC | CASSYGTGTSEQYF
NA | TRBJ2-3 | NA | TRBV7-3 | TGTGCCAGCAGACGGGACAGCACAGATACGCAGTATTTT | CASRRDSTDTQYF
NA | TRBJ1-1 | NA | TRBV5-1 | TGCGCCAGCAGCTGGCAGAGTAACACTGAAGCTTTCTTT | CASSWQSNTEAFF
NA | TRBJ1-6 | NA | TRBV2 | TGTGCCAGCAGTCAGGACACGGCCAATTCACCCCTCCACTTT | CASSQDTANSPLHF
NA | TRBJ2-3 | NA | TRBV4-3 | TGCGCCAGCAGCCAAGGATATGGAGGCACTGATACGCAGTATTTT | CASSQGYGGTDTQYF
NA | TRBJ2-3 | TRBD2 | TRBV7-6 | TGTGCCAGCAGCTTAAGCGGGGGGGCCCCAGATACGCAGTATTTT | CASSLSGGAPDTQYF
once | TRBJ2-5 | NA | TRBV5-6 | TGTGCCAGCAGGCGCGCTAGCGAACAAGAGACCCAGTACTTC | CASRRASEQETQYF
NA | TRBJ1-2 | NA | TRBV5-1 | TGCGCCAGCAGCTTGGTGGATGAGGCGGATGGCTACACCTTC | CASSLVDEADGYTF
NA | TRBJ2-5 | NA | TRBV7-3 | TGTGCCAGCGGTACAAGAACTGGGGAGACCCAGTACTTC | CASGTRTGETQYF
NA | TRBJ2-7 | NA | TRBV4-3 | TGCGCCAGCAGCCAAGACAGGTTGAAAAACGAGCAGTACTTC | CASSQDRLKNEQYF
NA | TRBJ2-5 | NA | TRBV3-1/TRBV3-2 | TGTGCCAGCCATCCAGCGGAGGGAGGGACCCAGTACTTC | CASHPAEGGTQYF
NA | TRBJ2-2 | NA | TRBV18 | TGTGCCAGCTCACCAGCAAGTGGGGCTCGAAAACACCGGGGGAAGCTGTTTTTT | CASSPASGARKHRGKLFF
NA | TRBJ1-2 | NA | TRBV7-3 | TGTGCCAGCAGCTTAACGCCCGGGGGGCCGGGGGGCTACACCTTC | CASSLTPGGPGGYTF
NA | TRBJ2-7 | TRBD1 | TRBV5-6 | TGTGCCAGCAGCCCCCCGGACAGGGGCCACGAGCAGTACTTC | CASSPPDRGHEQYF
NA | TRBJ2-2 | NA | TRBV11-1 | TGTGCCAGCAGCTTAGCGAGGTACCCCACCGGGGAGCTGTTTTTT | CASSLARYPTGELFF
once | TRBJ1-1 | NA | TRBV6-1 | TGTGCCAGCAGTGAAGATGGGGGGCTTAGCACTGAAGCTTTCTTT | CASSEDGGLSTEAFF
NA | TRBJ2-4 | NA | TRBV27 | TGTGCCAGCAGCCCTACCTTGATAGTTGGTGACATTCAGTACTTC | CASSPTLIVGDIQYF
NA | TRBJ2-5 | TRBD1 | TRBV5-1 | TGCGCCAGCAGCTTGGCGGGACAGGGAGGGGGAGAGACCCAGTACTTC | CASSLAGQGGGETQYF
NA | TRBJ2-7 | TRBD1 | TRBV28 | TGTGCCAGCAGTCCACAGGGGGCTGCCTACGAGCAGTACTTC | CASSPQGAAYEQYF
NA | TRBJ2-3 | TRBD2 | TRBV7-6 | TGTGCCAGCAGCTTAGCGGTTAGCGGGGCTGATACGCAGTATTTT | CASSLAVSGADTQYF
few | TRBJ1-6 | NA | TRBV28 | TGTGCCAGCAGTTTACGGGTGGCTTCACCCCTCCACTTT | CASSLRVASPLHF
NA | TRBJ1-2 | NA | TRBV5-1 | TGCGCCAGCAGCAATCAGAAGGGAAGAGACTATGGCTACACCTTC | CASSNQKGRDYGYTF
NA | TRBJ2-6 | NA | TRBV19 | TGTGCCAGTAGTGTCTCAAACCTTGGGGCCAACGTCCTGACTTTC | CASSVSNLGANVLTF
NA | TRBJ1-2 | NA | TRBV5-5 | TGTGCCAGCAGCTTGGTTCATCGGCAGATCTATGGCTACACCTTC | CASSLVHRQIYGYTF
NA | TRBJ2-4 | TRBD2 | TRBV7-2 | TGTGCCAGCAGCAAGGGACTAGCGGGGGGCACAAACATTCAGTACTTC | CASSKGLAGGTNIQYF